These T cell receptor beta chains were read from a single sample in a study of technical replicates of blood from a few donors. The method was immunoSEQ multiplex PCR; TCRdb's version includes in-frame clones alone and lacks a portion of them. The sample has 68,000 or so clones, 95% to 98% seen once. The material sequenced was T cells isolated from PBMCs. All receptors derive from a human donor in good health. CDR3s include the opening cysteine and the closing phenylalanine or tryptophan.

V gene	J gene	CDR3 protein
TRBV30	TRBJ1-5	CAWSGGSSNQPQHF
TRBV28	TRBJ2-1	CASSLKQGIAHNEQFF
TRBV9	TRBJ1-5	CASSAGYSNQPQHF
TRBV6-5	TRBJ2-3	CASRGTSTTTDTQYF
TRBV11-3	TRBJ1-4	CASSPSLGEKLFF
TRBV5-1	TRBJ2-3	CASSLRGVDTDTQYF
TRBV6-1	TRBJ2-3	CASSWTSGSTDTQYF
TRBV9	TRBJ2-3	CASSPRLAGMVLNTQYF
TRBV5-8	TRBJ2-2	CASSLPTGNTGELFF
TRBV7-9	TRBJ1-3	CASSFYSGNTIYF
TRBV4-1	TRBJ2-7	CASSQVTSGSDEQYF
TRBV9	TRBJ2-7	CASSVGQGPYEQYF
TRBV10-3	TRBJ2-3	CAISGGLSTDTQYF
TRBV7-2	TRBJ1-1	CASSPEVGQQAFF
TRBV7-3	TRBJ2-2	CASSRTGGRPTGELFF
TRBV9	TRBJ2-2	CASSVSGRALPGELFF
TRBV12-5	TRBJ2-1	CASGRAARESEQFF
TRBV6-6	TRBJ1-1	CASSPEGTVNTEAFF
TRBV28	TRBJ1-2	CASSLRTGFNGYTF
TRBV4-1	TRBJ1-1	CASSPTVNTEAFF
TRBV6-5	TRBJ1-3	CASSSRDRIPGNTIYF
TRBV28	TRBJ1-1	CASSLEAEFEAFF
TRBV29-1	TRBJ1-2	CSVASYGYTF
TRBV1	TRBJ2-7	CTSSCSFPDEQYF
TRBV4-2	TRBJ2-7	CASSQAPGGDYEQYF
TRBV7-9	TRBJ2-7	CASSPPVPRQGFSYEQYF
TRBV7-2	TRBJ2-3	CASSFTGGRADTQYF
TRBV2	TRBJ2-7	CASSDGVEDEQYF
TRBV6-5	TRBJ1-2	CASSLGQGRGYTF
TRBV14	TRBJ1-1	CASSQNRNTEAFF
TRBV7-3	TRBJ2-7	CASSLGRESPEQYF
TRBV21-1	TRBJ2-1	CASSKAGGNEQFF
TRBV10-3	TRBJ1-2	CAISQDRGANGYTF
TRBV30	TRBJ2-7	CAWSPRGGSYEQYF
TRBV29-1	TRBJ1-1	CSVAVARLNTEAFF
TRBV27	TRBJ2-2	CASSLMAGVTGELFF
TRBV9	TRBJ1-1	CASSVETGDSTEAFF
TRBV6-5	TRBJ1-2	CASSYSYRGEGGYTF
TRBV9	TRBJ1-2	CASSPDRLRYGYTF
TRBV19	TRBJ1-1	CASSEATLNTEAFF
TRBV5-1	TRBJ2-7	CASSLFSASFYEQYF
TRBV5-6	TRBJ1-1	CASSARDRGQYTEAFF
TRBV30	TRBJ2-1	CAWSQNSQSSNEQFF
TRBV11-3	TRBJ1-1	CASSRLGEAAFF
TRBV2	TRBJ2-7	CASRIAGGEQYF
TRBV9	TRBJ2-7	CASSAEPGGHHEQYF
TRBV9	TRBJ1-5	CASSAGGGGNQPQHF
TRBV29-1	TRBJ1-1	CSVELRVVEAFF
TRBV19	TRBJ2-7	CASTASGRWWEQYF
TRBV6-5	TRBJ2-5	CASSYSGTRGRETQYF
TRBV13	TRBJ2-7	CASSQTAYEQYF
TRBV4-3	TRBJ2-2	CASSQLAGVVGTGELFF
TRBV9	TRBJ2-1	CASRASSHNEQFF